This T cell receptor (beta chain) was identified in a study of persistence of HIV-infected CD4 T cells (dated by TCRdb to the early 2020s). Background for the entire study: The study isolated CMV- and HIV-1 Gag-responding CD4+ T cells from ART-treated individuals to examine antigen-driven clonal expansion of HIV-1-infected cells. The median time the participants had spent on suppressive ART was eight to nine years. Peripheral blood samples of up to roughly 200 mL were taken at multiple time points, with the exception of a couple of participants who underwent leukapheresis at a single time point. The clonality of all cells in each sorted population was assessed by TCRbeta sequencing, whereas the clonality of infected cells was assessed by proviral sequencing. The TCR cluster analysis across participants included roughly 8 participants for CMV and roughly 7 participants for Gag. Results and caveats for the whole study, not just this receptor: Antigen-responding cells were enriched for degenerate expanded CDR3beta sequences, which suggests convergent selection of CD4+ responses to CMV and Gag. Because the TCR analyses were done in bulk, restricting them to just the rare CMV-responding cells that actually carried HIV-1 proviruses was not possible. TCRbeta richness in CMV- and Gag-responding cells was significantly lower than in anti-CD3/anti-CD28-responding cells; CMV-responding cells had higher oligoclonality than CD3/CD28-stimulated and Gag-responding cells. Few individuals were included in the study, and only a limited range of antigens was tested. Within the same sorted populations, how oligoclonal the TCRs were correlated with how oligoclonal the proviruses were.

A note on this clone: Its antigen target is currently unknown. No much larger clone is present one base from it, and per-base qualities are unavailable.

The treatment or condition tag for this specimen amounts to: suppressive antiretroviral therapy. Lysates of CMV-infected fibroblasts were used at 10 ug/mL for cell stimulation. Nonresponding CD40L-negative CD69-negative CD45RO-high memory CD4+ T cells were sorted as memory populations depleted of antigen-responding cells. Participants were HIV-1-infected adults who started suppressive ART during chronic infection. Plasma HIV-1 RNA had been undetectable (below 50 copies/mL) in participants for at least 4 years. To be included, a participant needed positive CMV serology and a CD4+ T cell count above 400 cells/uL. Before stimulation, PBMCs were isolated using density centrifugation and depleted of CD8+ T cells. CD8-depleted PBMCs were stimulated for 18 hours with anti-CD28/CD49d costimulation, CD40-blocking antibody and enfuvirtide to prevent new infections. Cell sorting was done on a Beckman Coulter MoFlo Legacy or XDP sorter, and dead cells were excluded with propidium iodide. The QIAamp DNA Mini Kit was used for genomic DNA extraction from samples above one million cells, and the Quick-DNA Microprep Kit was used otherwise.

The CDR3 runs 14 residues from the cysteine to the phenylalanine. Here the CDR3 DNA is all that survives: 42 bases in frame from base 1. V is trimmed back by 6 bases and J by 6 bases, and the junction contains 7 bases that no gene match accounts for. CDR1 and CDR2 were assigned from the germline V gene as SNHLY and FYNNEI. The immunoSEQ hsTCRB assay version 4, run in survey mode, was used to sequence TCRbeta repertoires from genomic DNA. For TCRbeta sequencing, genomic DNA was diluted to 10 ng/uL, and up to 1 ug was used per sample. As for the authors' bioinformatics: TCRbeta data analysis was done in ImmunoSeq Analyzer 3.0, and diversity was calculated on productive nucleotide rearrangements. Using the Immunarch R package, lower-bound TCR diversity was estimated with the improved Chao index and clonality was estimated with the Gini coefficient. Nucleotide rearrangements that differed but encoded the same CDR3beta amino acid sequence were counted as separate clonotypes. TCRbeta sequences significantly enriched in antigen-responding cells relative to anti-CD3/anti-CD28-activated cells were identified by differential abundance analysis. TCRs were clustered by predicted peptide-MHC specificity with GLIPH2, both within individual participants and across merged participant data sets. TCRdb mirrors the immuneACCESS table, restricted to in-frame sequences. Some clones are absent from its copies; in checked studies, under half trace to an unresolved V gene, and the reason for the others is unknown. V and J calls and clone size are copied from that table; D and trimming were computed from the DNA. In this sample the table shows roughly 28,000 clones, 78% of which occur a single time. 0.75% to 0.9% of the sample rests with the top ten.

The source of this sequence is an adult woman with HIV who was CMV-seropositive. The chain is made from TRBV2 and TRBJ2-2, with 7 middle bases fitting TRBD1. The input for sequencing was CD4+ T cells sorted from PBMCs after roughly 17-hour stimulation, taken from a patient who received antiretroviral therapy. This specimen's cell subset or site label, per the study, means: CD40L-CD69- CD45RO-high memory CD4 T cells not responding to CMV lysate. The CDR3 loop reads CASSVNRGSGELFF. The nucleotides read TGTGCCAGCAGCGTCAACAGGGGCTCCGGGGAGCTGTTTTTT.